A selection of T cell receptor beta chains follows, all from one sample in a study of Ad26.COV2.S vaccination and SARS-CoV-2 variants. Some clones are missing from TCRdb's copy, which holds only in-frame ones; the method was immunoSEQ multiplex PCR. The repertoire holds around 300,000 clones, with 86% as singletons. The sample was peripheral blood, taken in a trial of Ad26.COV2.S vaccine versus placebo. The receptors derive from a person aged 18-60 years who received the Ad26.COV2.S COVID-19 vaccine or a placebo. The CDR3 runs from the conserved cysteine through the conserved F or W. The D gene is left open where the match is weak. Size is stated for part of the rows, as once, few or many counts, or as a class when the clone is expanded.

>.|.|TRBJ2-6|TRBV7-9
TGTGCCAGCAGCACCCAGACTGGGATTGGGGCCAACGTCCTGACTTTC
CASSTQTGIGANVLTF
>few|.|TRBJ1-5|TRBV4-1
TGCGCCAGCAGCTGGGTGGGCAATCAGCCCCAGCATTTT
CASSWVGNQPQHF
>.|TRBD2|TRBJ2-7|TRBV10-3
TGTGCCATCAGTGAGCCCGGACTAGCGAGCTCCTACGAGCAGTACTTC
CAISEPGLASSYEQYF
>.|.|TRBJ2-4|TRBV7-3
TGTGCCAGCAGCTTAGCGGGGGCGACTGGAAACATTCAGTACTTC
CASSLAGATGNIQYF
>.|TRBD2|TRBJ2-3|TRBV7-3
TGTGCCAGCAGCTTATCCCCAGCGGGAGGGCCAGATACGCAGTATTTT
CASSLSPAGGPDTQYF
>.|.|TRBJ2-2|TRBV7-9
TGTGCCAGCAGCTTAGCGTCAAACGCCGGGGAGCTGTTTTTT
CASSLASNAGELFF
>.|.|TRBJ2-1|TRBV19
TGTGCCAGTAGTATGCGGGTGTCCTCCTACAATGAGCAGTTCTTC
CASSMRVSSYNEQFF
>once|TRBD2|TRBJ2-5|TRBV27
TGTGCCAGCAGTTATACGGGGGGTGAGACCCAGTACTTC
CASSYTGGETQYF
>.|.|TRBJ1-4|TRBV6-5
TGTGCCAGCACCCGGACAGCAACTAATGAAAAACTGTTTTTT
CASTRTATNEKLFF
>.|.|TRBJ2-3|TRBV19
TGTGCCAGTAGTTTAAGCACAGATACGCAGTATTTT
CASSLSTDTQYF
>.|TRBD1|TRBJ2-2|TRBV5-5
TGTGCCAGCAGCTCCGGGACAGGGGCCCACACCGGGGAGCTGTTTTTT
CASSSGTGAHTGELFF
>.|TRBD2|TRBJ2-1|TRBV28
TGTGCCAGCAGTAGACTAGCGAATGAGCAGTTCTTC
CASSRLANEQFF
>.|.|TRBJ1-1|TRBV19
TGTGCCAGTAGTATAAATGGCAGGGAGTGGACTGAAGCTTTCTTT
CASSINGREWTEAFF
>.|.|TRBJ1-1|TRBV21-1
TGTGCCAGCAGCCAGCGCTTGGGGGTCAGAGGCGCTTTCTTT
CASSQRLGVRGAFF
>.|TRBD1|TRBJ1-5|TRBV10-1
TGCGCCAGCAGTGGGACAGGACAAAGCAATCAGCCCCAGCATTTT
CASSGTGQSNQPQHF
>.|TRBD2|TRBJ2-3|TRBV14
TGTGCCAGCAGCCAGGGGACTAGCGGGGGCACAGATACGCAGTATTTT
CASSQGTSGGTDTQYF
>.|.|TRBJ2-3|TRBV11-2
TGTGCCAGCAGCCTTTGGAGGGGGGGGGACACAGATACGCAGTATTTT
CASSLWRGGDTDTQYF
>.|.|TRBJ1-1|TRBV18
TGTGCCAGCTCACCATTGGAAGGGGCGCTGGGCACTGAAGCTTTCTTT
CASSPLEGALGTEAFF
>.|.|TRBJ2-5|TRBV2
TGTGCCAGCACCCGACTGGGAGAGACCCAGTACTTC
CASTRLGETQYF
>.|.|TRBJ2-3|TRBV6-5
TGTGCCAGCGTGCTTATGGGCACAGATACGCAGTATTTT
CASVLMGTDTQYF
>.|.|TRBJ2-2|TRBV7-9
TGTGCCAGCAGGGTAGGGGCCGGGGAGCTGTTTTTT
CASRVGAGELFF
>.|TRBD2|TRBJ2-3|TRBV6-6
TGTGCCAGCAGTCCCGAGGGACTAGCGGGAGCAGTAGATACGCAGTATTTT
CASSPEGLAGAVDTQYF
>many|TRBD1|TRBJ2-1|TRBV24-1
TGTGCCACCAGTGACCCAAGCGGACAGGGCGGCAATGAGCAGTTCTTC
CATSDPSGQGGNEQFF
>.|.|TRBJ2-1|TRBV9
TGTGCCAGCAGCCCCGCGGGGAGGAGCTCCTACAATGAGCAGTTCTTC
CASSPAGRSSYNEQFF
>.|TRBD2|TRBJ2-2|TRBV24-1
TGTGCCACCAGTGGACAGCGGGAGACCGGGGAGCTGTTTTTT
CATSGQRETGELFF
>once|.|TRBJ2-7|TRBV7-2
TGTGCCAGCAGCTTGGACACCTACGAGCAGTACTTC
CASSLDTYEQYF